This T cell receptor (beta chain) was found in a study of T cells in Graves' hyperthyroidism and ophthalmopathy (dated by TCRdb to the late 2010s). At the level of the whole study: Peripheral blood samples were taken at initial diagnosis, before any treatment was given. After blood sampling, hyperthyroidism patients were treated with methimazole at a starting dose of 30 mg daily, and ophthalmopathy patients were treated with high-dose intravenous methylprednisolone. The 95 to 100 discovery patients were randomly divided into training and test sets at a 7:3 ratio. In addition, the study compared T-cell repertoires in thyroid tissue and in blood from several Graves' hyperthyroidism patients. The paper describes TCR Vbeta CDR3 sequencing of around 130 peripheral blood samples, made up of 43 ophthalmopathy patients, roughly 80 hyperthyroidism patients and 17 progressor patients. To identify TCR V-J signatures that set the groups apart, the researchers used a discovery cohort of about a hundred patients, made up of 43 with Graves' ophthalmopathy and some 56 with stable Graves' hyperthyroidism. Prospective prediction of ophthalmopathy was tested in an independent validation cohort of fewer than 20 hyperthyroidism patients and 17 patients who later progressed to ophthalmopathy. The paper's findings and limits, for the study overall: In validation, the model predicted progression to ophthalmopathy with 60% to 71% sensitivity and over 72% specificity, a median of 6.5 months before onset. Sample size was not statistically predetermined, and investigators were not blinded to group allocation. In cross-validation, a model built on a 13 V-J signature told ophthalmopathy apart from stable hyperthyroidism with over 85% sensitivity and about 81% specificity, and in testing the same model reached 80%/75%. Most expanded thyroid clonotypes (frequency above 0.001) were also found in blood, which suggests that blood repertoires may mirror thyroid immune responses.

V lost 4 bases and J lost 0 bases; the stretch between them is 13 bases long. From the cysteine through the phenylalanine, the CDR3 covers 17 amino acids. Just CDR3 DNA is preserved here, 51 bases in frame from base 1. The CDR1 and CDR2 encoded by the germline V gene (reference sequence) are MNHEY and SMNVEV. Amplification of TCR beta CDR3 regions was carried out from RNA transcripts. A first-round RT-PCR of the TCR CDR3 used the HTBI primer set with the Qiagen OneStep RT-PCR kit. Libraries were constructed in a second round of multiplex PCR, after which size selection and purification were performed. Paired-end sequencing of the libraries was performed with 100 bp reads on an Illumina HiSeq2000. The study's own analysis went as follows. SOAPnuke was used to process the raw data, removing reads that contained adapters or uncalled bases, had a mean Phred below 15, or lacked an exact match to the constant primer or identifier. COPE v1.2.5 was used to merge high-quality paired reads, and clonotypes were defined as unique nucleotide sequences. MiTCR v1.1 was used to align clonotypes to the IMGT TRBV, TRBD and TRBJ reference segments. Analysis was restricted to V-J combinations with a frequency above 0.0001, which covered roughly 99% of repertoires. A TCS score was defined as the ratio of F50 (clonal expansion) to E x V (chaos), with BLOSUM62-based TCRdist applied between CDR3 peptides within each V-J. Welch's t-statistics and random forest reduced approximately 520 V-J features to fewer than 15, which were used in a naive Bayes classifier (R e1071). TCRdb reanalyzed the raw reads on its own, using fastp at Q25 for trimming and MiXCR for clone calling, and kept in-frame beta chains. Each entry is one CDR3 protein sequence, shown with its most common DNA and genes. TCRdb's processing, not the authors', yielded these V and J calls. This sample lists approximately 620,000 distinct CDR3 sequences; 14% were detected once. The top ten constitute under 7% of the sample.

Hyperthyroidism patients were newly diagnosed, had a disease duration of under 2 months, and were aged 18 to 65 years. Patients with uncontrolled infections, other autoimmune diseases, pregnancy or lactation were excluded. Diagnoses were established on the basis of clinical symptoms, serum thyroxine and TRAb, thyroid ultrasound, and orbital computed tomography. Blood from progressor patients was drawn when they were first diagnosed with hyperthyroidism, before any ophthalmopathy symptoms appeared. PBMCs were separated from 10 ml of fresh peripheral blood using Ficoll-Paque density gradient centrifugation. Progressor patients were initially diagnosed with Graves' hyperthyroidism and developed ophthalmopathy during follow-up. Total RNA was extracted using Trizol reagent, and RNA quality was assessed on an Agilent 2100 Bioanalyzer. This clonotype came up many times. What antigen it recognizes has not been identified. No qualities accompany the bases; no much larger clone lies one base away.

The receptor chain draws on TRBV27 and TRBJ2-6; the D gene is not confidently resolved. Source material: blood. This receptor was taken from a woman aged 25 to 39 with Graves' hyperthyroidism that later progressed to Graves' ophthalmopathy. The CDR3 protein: CASSSYNLYSGANVLTF. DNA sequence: TGTGCCAGCAGTTCGTACAATTTATACTCTGGGGCCAACGTCCTGACTTTC.